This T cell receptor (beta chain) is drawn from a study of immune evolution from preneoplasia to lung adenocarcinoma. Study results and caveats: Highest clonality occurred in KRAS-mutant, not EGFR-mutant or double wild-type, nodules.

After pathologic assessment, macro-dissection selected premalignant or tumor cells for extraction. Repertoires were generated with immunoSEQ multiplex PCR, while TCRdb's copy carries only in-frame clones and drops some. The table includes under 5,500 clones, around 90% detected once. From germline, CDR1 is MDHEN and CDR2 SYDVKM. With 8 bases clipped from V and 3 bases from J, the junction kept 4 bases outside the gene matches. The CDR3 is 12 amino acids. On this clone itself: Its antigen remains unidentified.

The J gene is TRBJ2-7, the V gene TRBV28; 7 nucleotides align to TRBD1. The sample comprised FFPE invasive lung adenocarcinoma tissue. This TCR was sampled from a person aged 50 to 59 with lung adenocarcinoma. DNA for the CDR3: TGTGCCAGCCACGGACAGGTCTACGAGCAGTACTTC. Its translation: CASHGQVYEQYF.